What follows describes a single T cell receptor (beta chain). The CDR3 loop spans 13 amino acids. Trimming stripped 0 bases from V and 4 bases from J, with 7 bases between. The V gene's germline CDR1 is SGHDT and CDR2 YYEEEE. The assay was immunoSEQ multiplex PCR, and TCRdb's table has in-frame clones only and misses some. The sample yields 45,000 to 55,000 clones, about 80% seen once. The data were taken from a study of T cell responses to AZD1222 COVID-19 vaccine. The sequencing used peripheral blood, collected on day 0 of AZD1222 vaccination. The receptor was derived from an adult in good health. The rearrangement links TRBV5-6 to TRBJ2-5; D might be TRBD1 (6 bases). DNA of the CDR3: TGTGCCAGCAGCTTGGAAGGGGGAGAGACCCAGTACTTC. This translates into CASSLEGGETQYF.